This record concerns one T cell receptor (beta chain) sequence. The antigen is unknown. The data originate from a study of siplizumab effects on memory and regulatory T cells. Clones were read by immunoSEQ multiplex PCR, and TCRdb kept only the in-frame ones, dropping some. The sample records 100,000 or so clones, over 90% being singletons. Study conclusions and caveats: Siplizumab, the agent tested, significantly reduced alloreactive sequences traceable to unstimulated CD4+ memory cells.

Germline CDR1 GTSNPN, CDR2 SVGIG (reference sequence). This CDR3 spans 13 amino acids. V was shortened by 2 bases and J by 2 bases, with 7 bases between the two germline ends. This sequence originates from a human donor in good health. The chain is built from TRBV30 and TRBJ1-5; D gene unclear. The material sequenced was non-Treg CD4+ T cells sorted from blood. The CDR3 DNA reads TGTGCCTGGAGTACAGACGGCAATCAGCCCCAGCATTTT. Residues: CAWSTDGNQPQHF. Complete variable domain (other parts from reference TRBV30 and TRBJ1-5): SQTIHQWPATLVQPVGSPLSLECTVEGTSNPNLYWYRQAAGRGLQLLFYSVGIGQISSEVPQNLSASRPQDRQFILSSKKLLLSDSGFYLCAWSTDGNQPQHFGDGTRLSIL.